These 27 T cell receptor beta chains originate from one sample sequenced in a study of blood T cell repertoires in COVID-19. Assay: immunoSEQ multiplex PCR; the TCRdb copy retains only in-frame clones and omits some. The table includes about 190,000 clones, 75% to 90% detected once. Sequenced: peripheral blood. The source is a man between 25 and 39 years old with acute or convalescent COVID-19.

The V and J genes are TRBV27 and TRBJ2-1, with D possibly matching TRBD2 (6 bases). The CDR3 has 15 amino acids. Per the germline V gene, CDR1 is MNHEY and CDR2 is SMNVEV (reference sequence). V was cut by 6 bases and J by 5 bases, with 17 bases left in between. CDR3 sequence (DNA): TGTGCCAGCAGGGATTATGCGGGGAACCACAATGAGCAGTTCTTC. As protein: CASRDYAGNHNEQFF.

This rearrangement joins TRBV5-1 to TRBJ2-7; TRBD2 matches 8 bases. Trimming took 0 bases from V and 6 from J; bases not matched to a gene: 5. Germline V lookup: CDR1 SGHRS, CDR2 YFSETQ. The CDR3 has 14 amino acids. CDR3: CASSLAGGAFEQYF. CDR3 coding DNA: TGCGCCAGCAGCTTGGCCGGGGGGGCTTTCGAGCAGTACTTC.

V usage is TRBV27 and J usage is TRBJ1-6, with 8 bases lining up with TRBD1. V was clipped by 5 bases and J by 7 bases; unmatched bases: 7. The CDR3 is 15 residues long. Germline V lookup: CDR1 MNHEY, CDR2 SMNVEV (reference sequence). CDR3: CASSPGQVGNSPLHF. CDR3 bases: TGTGCCAGCAGTCCGGGACAGGTTGGAAATTCACCCCTCCACTTT.

Regarding this clone: Other DNA sequences from this sample encode an identical CDR3 as well. The chain employs TRBV5-1 and TRBJ2-2; D is uncertain. The CDR3 length is 14 residues. Looked up from germline, CDR1 is SGHRS and CDR2 is YFSETQ. Trimming left V 0 bases short and J 0 bases short, with 3 bases between. The CDR3 sequence is CASSLDTNTGELFF. CDR3 nucleotides: TGCGCCAGCAGCTTGGACACGAACACCGGGGAGCTGTTTTTT.

This chain links TRBV6-6 with TRBJ1-2; 8 nucleotides line up with TRBD1. Germline V CDR1 and CDR2: MNHNY, SVGAGI (reference sequence). The V gene end was trimmed by 2 bases and the J gene end by 5 bases; junction bases not matched to a gene: 4. The CDR3 is made up of 14 amino acids. This chain's CDR3 is CASSYNQGAYGYTF. The CDR3 bases are TGTGCCAGCAGTTACAATCAGGGGGCGTATGGCTACACCTTC.

The gene calls are TRBV10-3 and TRBJ2-7; perhaps TRBD1 as D (5 bases). V dropped 0 bases and J dropped 4 bases, with 10 bases sitting between them. The germline V gene encodes CDR1 ENHRY and CDR2 SYGVKD. The CDR3 spans 14 residues. Here the CDR3 DNA reads TGTGCCATCAGTGAGTCGATCGGACATTACGAGCAGTACTTC. Residues: CAISESIGHYEQYF.

The chain recombines TRBV2 with TRBJ2-3, with 10 bases aligning to TRBD2. The germline CDR1 and CDR2 sequences are SNHLY and FYNNEI. The CDR3 is 14 residues long. V lost 7 bases to trimming and J lost 8 bases; unmatched junction nucleotides: 9. CDR3 sequence: CASKASGGYGTQYF. CDR3 nucleotides: TGTGCCAGCAAAGCTAGCGGGGGCTATGGTACGCAGTATTTT.

The V and J genes are TRBV19 and TRBJ1-2; D remains unclear. V was pared by 5 bases and J by 7 bases, with 17 bases between. Germline CDR1 is LNHDA and CDR2 is SQIVND (reference sequence). This CDR3 region has 14 residues. As DNA, the CDR3 is TGTGCCAGTAGTCTCGACCCGACCGGGTTTGGCTACACCTTC. This codes for CASSLDPTGFGYTF.

This chain links TRBV7-2 with TRBJ2-7; TRBD2 aligns across 10 bases. Losses at the gene ends were 3 bases for V and 7 bases for J; bases not matched to a gene: 9. Germline V gene lookup returns CDR1 SGHTA and CDR2 FQGNSA. This CDR3 contains 15 residues. CDR3 DNA sequence: TGTGCCAGCAGCTTGTACCTAGCGGGGGTTGATGAGCAGTACTTC. This codes for CASSLYLAGVDEQYF.

CDR3 in DNA: TGCGCCAGCAGCCCTGGGGGGTCTGGGGCCAACGTCCTGACTTTC. Translation: CASSPGGSGANVLTF. The genes are TRBV5-1 and TRBJ2-6; possible D gene TRBD2, 6 bases. CDR1 and CDR2 (germline): SGHRS, YFSETQ. V was pared by 4 bases and J by 1 base, with 9 bases between. The CDR3 is made up of 15 amino acids.

The V and J genes are TRBV9 and TRBJ2-7; 10 bases align to TRBD2. V lost 3 bases to trimming and J lost 1 base; unmatched junction nucleotides: 4. The germline CDR1 and CDR2 sequences are SGDLS and YYNGEE. The CDR3 totals 15 residues. CDR3 coding DNA: TGTGCCAGCAGCGCTTCTAGCGGGGGATCCTACGAGCAGTACTTC. It is translated as CASSASSGGSYEQYF.

The genes are TRBV6-5 and TRBJ1-6; 10 nucleotides line up with TRBD1. CDR1 and CDR2 (germline): MNHEY, SVGAGI. The ends lost 5 bases at V and 8 bases at J; junction bases unmatched: 3. The CDR3 totals 14 residues. The CDR3 nucleotides read TGTGCCAGCAGTCGGACAGGGGGGTATTCACCCCTCCACTTT. Its translation is CASSRTGGYSPLHF.

This chain joins TRBV27 and TRBJ2-7; D might be TRBD2 (6 bases). Per the germline V gene, CDR1 is MNHEY and CDR2 is SMNVEV (reference sequence). The CDR3 spans 11 residues. Deletions cut 8 bases from V and 5 bases from J, with 10 bases between. CDR3 in amino acids: CASQWGDEQYF. The DNA for the CDR3 is TGTGCCAGCCAATGGGGGGACGAGCAGTACTTC.

Written as DNA, the CDR3 is TGTGCCAGTAGTAGGATGGCGGGCAGGGGCAATTCACCCCTCCACTTT. Translating gives CASSRMAGRGNSPLHF. The V and J genes are TRBV19 and TRBJ1-6, with D perhaps matching TRBD1 (6 bases). Between the trimmed V and J ends, which lost 4 bases and 7 bases, there was a span of 17 bases. The CDR3 loop spans 16 amino acids. CDR1 and CDR2 from the germline V gene are LNHDA and SQIVND (reference sequence).

The V gene is TRBV15, the J gene TRBJ2-1, with a possible D match to TRBD1 (5 bases). CDR3 length: 17 amino acids. Germline-derived CDR1 and CDR2 are LNHNV and YYDKDF (reference sequence). V shed 1 base and J shed 9 bases, with 22 bases lying between them. CDR3 residues: CATSRVIFRPKGIEQFF. The DNA for the CDR3 is TGTGCCACCAGCAGAGTTATCTTCCGACCGAAGGGGATTGAGCAGTTCTTC.

The chain employs TRBV7-9 and TRBJ2-1; 10 nucleotides match TRBD2. CDR1 and CDR2 from the germline V gene are SEHNR and FQNEAQ (reference sequence). V was pared by 1 base and J by 5 bases, with 5 bases of the junction left unmatched. The CDR3 sequence is 16 residues long. The CDR3 DNA is TGTGCCAGCAGCTTAGGTAGCGGGAGGAGTAACAATGAGCAGTTCTTC. It yields the protein CASSLGSGRSNNEQFF. Full variable domain (missing parts from reference TRBV7-9 and TRBJ2-1): DTGVSQNPRHKITKRGQNVTFRCDPISEHNRLYWYRQTLGQGPEFLTYFQNEAQLEKSRLLSDRFSAERPKGSFSTLEIQRTEQGDSAMYLCASSLGSGRSNNEQFFGPGTRLTVL.

There are a few counts of this clone. The rearrangement uses TRBV19 and TRBJ1-6, with D uncertain. Germline V gene lookup returns CDR1 LNHDA and CDR2 SQIVND (reference sequence). The CDR3 length is 13 residues. The V end was cut by 8 bases, the J end by 0 bases, with 5 bases between. CDR3 coding DNA: TGTGCCAGTCGGAGCTCCTATAATTCACCCCTCCACTTT. Its translation: CASRSSYNSPLHF.

This clone turned up a few times. This chain joins TRBV4-1 and TRBJ1-1, with D perhaps matching TRBD1 (6 bases). There are 17 residues in the CDR3. The germline V gene encodes CDR1 MGHRA and CDR2 YSYEKL. The germline V and J ends were trimmed by 2 bases and 7 bases, with 23 bases remaining between them. The CDR3, as DNA: TGCGCCAGCAGCCAACAAACCCCCTTGACAGGAGAATTTGAAGCTTTCTTT. Translation: CASSQQTPLTGEFEAFF.

This chain joins TRBV19 and TRBJ1-5; tentative D call: TRBD1 (6 bases). Germline loops: CDR1 LNHDA, CDR2 SQIVND (reference sequence). V lost 11 bases and J lost 7, with 21 bases in between. The CDR3 totals 14 residues. CDR3 in amino acids: CASDREGEGQPQHF. CDR3 nucleotides: TGTGCCTCGGATCGGGAGGGGGAGGGCCAGCCCCAGCATTTT.

The chain uses TRBV12-3 or TRBV12-4 and TRBJ1-3, with D hard to call. V dropped 6 bases and J dropped 4 bases, with 10 bases sitting between them. The length of the CDR3 is 13 residues. The CDR3 coding sequence is TGTGCCAGCAGGCCTTCGGGAGGAAACACCATATATTTT. Translation gives CASRPSGGNTIYF.

This chain connects TRBV5-5 to TRBJ2-5; 7 bases are shared with TRBD1. The trim removed 4 bases at V and 5 bases at J, leaving 8 bases unmatched. The CDR3 is 14 residues long. Germline-derived CDR1 and CDR2 are SGHKS and YYEKEE (reference sequence). CDR3 amino acids: CASSNRQGSETQYF. The CDR3 bases are TGTGCCAGCAGCAACCGACAGGGTTCGGAGACCCAGTACTTC.

V and J are TRBV5-5 and TRBJ2-7, with 7 positions matching TRBD1. V shed 3 bases and J 6 bases; nucleotides not matched to a gene: 9. The CDR3 is made up of 14 amino acids. CDR1 and CDR2 (germline): SGHKS, YYEKEE (reference sequence). This chain's CDR3 is CASSSFTGVPEQYF. The DNA of the CDR3 is TGTGCCAGCAGCTCGTTTACAGGGGTTCCCGAGCAGTACTTC. The full variable domain, its missing parts supplied by reference TRBV5-5 and TRBJ2-7, is DAGVTQSPTHLIKTRGQQVTLRCSPISGHKSVSWYQQVLGQGPQFIFQYYEKEERGRGNFPDRFSARQFPNYSSELNVNALLLGDSALYLCASSSFTGVPEQYFGPGTRLTVT.

The chain has TRBV9 and TRBJ2-1; 10 bases are shared with TRBD2. The CDR3 has 15 amino acids. After removal of 4 bases from V and 7 bases from J, the junction contained 8 bases not matched to a gene. CDR1 and CDR2 (germline): SGDLS, YYNGEE. The CDR3 protein is CASSPSGGVLNEQFF. In DNA, the CDR3 is TGTGCCAGCAGCCCAAGCGGGGGGGTACTAAATGAGCAGTTCTTC. The full variable domain, with the rest looked up from reference TRBV9 and TRBJ2-1, is DSGVTQTPKHLITATGQRVTLRCSPRSGDLSVYWYQQSLDQGLQFLIQYYNGEERAKGNILERFSAQQFPDLHSELNLSSLELGDSALYFCASSPSGGVLNEQFFGPGTRLTVL.

The chain has TRBV28 and TRBJ2-3, with TRBD1 matching over 7 bases. The length of the CDR3 is 13 residues. CDR1 MDHEN and CDR2 SYDVKM come from the germline V gene. V lost 10 bases to trimming and J lost 7 bases; unmatched junction nucleotides: 11. The CDR3 coding sequence is TGTGCCACCAGGGACAGAGATTCCTATACGCAGTATTTT. Translation gives CATRDRDSYTQYF.

CDR3 amino acids: CASSLVPGRRGRGNEQFF. CDR3 DNA sequence: TGTGCCAGCAGCTTAGTTCCTGGACGCAGGGGGCGAGGCAATGAGCAGTTCTTC. The genes are TRBV7-6 and TRBJ2-1; 8 bases fit TRBD1. V lost 1 base and J lost 6; bases outside the gene matches: 14. CDR1 SGHVS and CDR2 FNYEAQ come from the germline V gene. The CDR3 extends over 18 amino acids.

A single count supports this clone. The rearrangement uses TRBV2 and TRBJ1-5; 10 nucleotides match TRBD1. The CDR3 is 15 residues long. Germline V lookup: CDR1 SNHLY, CDR2 FYNNEI. V gave up 5 bases and J gave up 6 bases; unmatched junction bases: 7. CDR3 amino acids: CASSRQGAEGQPQHF. The CDR3, as DNA: TGTGCCAGCAGTAGACAGGGGGCTGAGGGTCAGCCCCAGCATTTT.

This clone is a singleton in its sample. The CDR3 bases are TGTGCCAGCAGTGCCTGGGACAGGGGAGTTGATCAGCCCCAGCATTTT. Its translation is CASSAWDRGVDQPQHF. The chain links TRBV2 to TRBJ1-5, with 10 bases lining up with TRBD1. V was pared by 4 bases and J by 5 bases, with 8 bases of the junction left unmatched. Germline values: CDR1 SNHLY, CDR2 FYNNEI. The CDR3 has 16 residues.